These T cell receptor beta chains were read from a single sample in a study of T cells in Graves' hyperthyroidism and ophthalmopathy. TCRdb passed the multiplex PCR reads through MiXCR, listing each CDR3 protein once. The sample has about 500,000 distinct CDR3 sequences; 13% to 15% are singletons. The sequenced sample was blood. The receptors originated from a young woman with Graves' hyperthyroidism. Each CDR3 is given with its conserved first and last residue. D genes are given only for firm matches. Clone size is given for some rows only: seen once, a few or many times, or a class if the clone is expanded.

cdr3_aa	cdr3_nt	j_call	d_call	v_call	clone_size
CASSPNHWTRENTEAFF	TGTGCCAGCAGCCCCAACCATTGGACAAGGGAGAACACTGAAGCTTTCTTT	TRBJ1-1	NA	TRBV5-6	few
CASSPKGWTSGSSVSGEPFF	TGTGCCAGCAGCCCCAAGGGGTGGACTAGCGGGAGTTCAGTCTCCGGGGAGCCGTTTTTT	TRBJ2-2	TRBD2	TRBV7-9	few
CAWSGGLAGEGEQFF	TGTGCCTGGAGTGGGGGACTAGCGGGAGAGGGTGAGCAGTTCTTC	TRBJ2-1	TRBD2	TRBV30	few
CASTPQGGYGYTF	TGTGCCAGTACCCCTCAAGGAGGGTATGGCTACACCTTC	TRBJ1-2	NA	TRBV30	few
CANSSNLGNEQFF	TGTGCCAACAGCTCCAATCTCGGGAATGAGCAGTTCTTC	TRBJ2-1	NA	TRBV7-3	NA
CASSERGLADTDTQYF	TGTGCCAGCAGCGAACGTGGACTAGCGGACACAGATACGCAGTATTTT	TRBJ2-3	TRBD2	TRBV9	NA
CASSMGGGQYF	TGTGCCAGCAGTATGGGAGGGGGCCAGTACTTC	TRBJ2-5	NA	TRBV12-3/TRBV12-4	many
CASSVDTSHEQFF	TGTGCCAGCAGCGTCGATACCTCCCATGAGCAGTTCTTC	TRBJ2-1	NA	TRBV9	many
CASFGDRGRNTEAFF	TGTGCCAGCTTCGGAGACAGGGGGCGGAACACTGAAGCTTTCTTT	TRBJ1-1	TRBD1	TRBV2	many
CASSQGPGQREPYNEQFF	TGCGCCAGCAGCCAAGGTCCTGGGCAGCGGGAGCCCTACAATGAGCAGTTCTTC	TRBJ2-1	TRBD2	TRBV4-1	few
CASSQAAGKNGELFF	TGTGCCAGCAGCCAAGCGGCGGGGAAAAACGGGGAGCTGTTTTTT	TRBJ2-2	NA	TRBV4-2	many
CASGDSNQPQHF	TGTGCCAGCGGAGATAGCAATCAGCCCCAGCATTTT	TRBJ1-5	NA	TRBV25-1	many
CASSEYQGVGEQYVGPGTGELFF	NA	TRBJ2-2	NA	TRBV6-1	NA
CASKGQGALGKLFF	TGTGCCAGCAAAGGACAGGGGGCCTTGGGAAAACTGTTTTTT	TRBJ1-4	TRBD1	TRBV27	many
CASSYWDSSEGEQFF	TGTGCCAGCAGTTACTGGGACAGCAGCGAGGGTGAGCAGTTCTTC	TRBJ2-1	TRBD1	TRBV6-5	NA
CASSPAGGGAEKLFF	TGTGCCAGCAGTCCCGCGGGTGGTGGGGCTGAAAAACTGTTTTTT	TRBJ1-4	NA	TRBV27	few
CATKQGPYSNQPQHF	TGTGCCACGAAACAGGGGCCATATAGCAATCAGCCCCAGCATTTT	TRBJ1-5	TRBD1	TRBV3-1	NA
CASSYSSGVGTEAFF	TGTGCCAGCAGTTACTCGTCAGGGGTAGGAACTGAAGCTTTCTTT	TRBJ1-1	NA	TRBV6-5	NA
CASSQAGLSSNQPQHF	TGTGCCAGCAGCCAAGCCGGACTGTCTAGCAATCAGCCCCAGCATTTT	TRBJ1-5	NA	TRBV3-1	NA
CASSYRGMVEAFF	TGTGCCAGCAGTTATCGGGGTATGGTTGAAGCTTTCTTT	TRBJ1-1	NA	TRBV6-2/TRBV6-3	many
CASTGGEKGGEQFF	TGCGCCAGCACCGGGGGGGAGAAGGGCGGTGAGCAGTTCTTC	TRBJ2-1	TRBD2	TRBV5-1	many
CASSPLGWGLAVVNTDTQYF	TGTGCCAGCAGCCCTCTCGGATGGGGACTAGCGGTCGTAAACACAGATACGCAGTATTTT	TRBJ2-3	TRBD2	TRBV27	many
CASSLAGVGYEQFF	TGTGCCAGCAGTTTAGCGGGAGTTGGCTACGAGCAGTTCTTC	TRBJ2-1	TRBD2	TRBV27	NA
CASSIDIDEKLFF	TGTGCCAGTAGTATTGACATCGATGAAAAACTGTTTTTT	TRBJ1-4	NA	TRBV19	few
CSAPTGTPETQYF	TGCAGTGCTCCCACCGGGACTCCCGAGACCCAGTACTTC	TRBJ2-5	NA	TRBV20-1	many